The clone carrying this TCR beta chain was detected a few times. The sample originates from a study of T cells in Graves' hyperthyroidism and ophthalmopathy. Study-wide context: At the time of initial diagnosis and before any treatment, peripheral blood was collected.

CDR3 size: 11 residues. Germline values: CDR1 DFQATT, CDR2 SNEGSKA (reference sequence). With 1 base removed from V and 12 bases from J, the gap between germline ends came to 12 bases. Those patients with uncontrolled infection, other autoimmune disease, pregnancy or lactation were excluded. Together with thyroid ultrasound, orbital computed tomography, serum thyroxine and TRAb, clinical symptoms were used for diagnoses. Out of 8.5 to 10 ml of fresh peripheral blood came the PBMCs. Amplified TCR beta CDR3 regions came from RNA transcripts. In the first-round RT-PCR of the TCR CDR3, the HTBI primer set was used. TCRdb used MiXCR to reprocess the multiplex PCR reads, holding one entry per CDR3 protein. The sample lists hundreds of thousands of distinct CDR3 sequences, roughly 17% seen once, with 15% to 20% in the top ten.

The sequenced sample consisted of blood. This clonotype originated in a woman between 18 and 29 years old with Graves' hyperthyroidism. The rearrangement links TRBV20-1 to TRBJ1-2, with TRBD1 as a possible D gene (6 bases). As DNA, the CDR3 is TGCAGTGCTAGAGTCCCGACAGGCCACACCTTC. Its protein product is CSARVPTGHTF.